This TCR beta chain was captured in a study of T cell repertoires in cytomegalovirus infection (dated by TCRdb to the late 2010s). In terms of the full investigation: The peptide stimulations were aimed at well-studied HLA-B-restricted epitopes as well as recently identified HLA-C-restricted CMV epitopes, whose presentation resists viral immunomodulation. The HLA type of each donor mattered for the analysis, because public TCR beta signatures pointed to carriage of CMV infection along with the matching HLA type. Results the study describes overall, beyond this receptor: The ex vivo response was dominated by HLA-C-restricted CMV-specific TCR beta clonotypes, which also provided the single most frequent clonotype in two of eight donors. Cumulative frequency of public TCR beta family members discriminated carriers of CMV infection plus the relevant HLA type in this cohort and an independent approximately 360-donor cohort.

The reads were generated on an Illumina HiSeq 1500. TCRdb handled the public reads itself, with Q25 trimming in fastp and clone calling in MiXCR, and kept productive beta chains. Identical CDR3 protein sequences are pooled into one entry, listed with their most common genes and DNA. The sample table contains roughly 800,000 distinct CDR3 sequences; only one count was recorded for 29% of them. The ten largest account for over 10% of the sample. Via the germline V gene (reference sequence), CDR1 is LNHDA and CDR2 SQIVND. From the cysteine up to the phenylalanine, the CDR3 has a length of 17 residues. Only the CDR3 DNA stays, 51 bases, in frame from base 1. Relative to germline, V is 5 bases shorter and J is 7 bases shorter, with 24 bases between their ends. The treatment or condition tag for this specimen amounts to: in vitro stimulation with specific CMV peptide epitopes to enrich CMV-specific T cells.

This clonotype was found a few times. The antigen it recognizes is unknown. Base qualities are not recorded, but no much larger clone differs from it by a single base. The sequence was collected from a human donor in good health (CMV status not recorded). Some clones in this sample may be carry-over from other donors' samples. The source material was cultured CD8+ T cells from PBMCs, sampled from culture after CMV antigen stimulation. The chain is encoded by TRBV19 joined to TRBJ2-1, and TRBD2 may be the D gene, going by 6 matching bases. The CDR3 amino acid sequence is: CASSHDRGRLLKNEQFF. The bases are TGTGCCAGTAGTCACGACCGGGGGAGGCTGCTGAAAAATGAGCAGTTCTTC.